This section outlines one TCR beta chain sequence together with its context. The V end was cut by 6 bases, the J end by 3 bases, with 18 bases between. CDR1 and CDR2 from the germline V gene are LNHDA and SQIVND (reference sequence). The CDR3 runs to 15 residues. TCRdb's table, derived via immunoSEQ multiplex PCR, lists solely in-frame clones and lacks some. The data contain about 190,000 clones, about 83% of them singletons. This entry comes from a study of blood T cell repertoires in COVID-19. The chain uses TRBV19 and TRBJ2-7; D is possibly TRBD1 (5 bases). This receptor was identified in a woman aged 70 to 79 with COVID-19, enrolled during active disease. Sequenced: peripheral blood. The CDR3 protein is CASSAGRGAYYEQYF. The CDR3 DNA follows: TGTGCCAGTAGCGCCGGTAGGGGCGCATACTACGAGCAGTACTTC.